This T cell receptor beta chain emerged from a study of blood T cell repertoires in COVID-19. Repertoires were generated with immunoSEQ multiplex PCR, while TCRdb's copy carries only in-frame clones and drops some. Of 150,000 to 180,000 clones listed, roughly 88% are singletons. This CDR3 has 16 residues. Looked up from germline, CDR1 is LGHDT and CDR2 is YNNKEL (reference sequence). V lost 3 bases, J lost 12 bases, and 8 bases stayed unmatched. The TCR originated in a woman aged 45-60 years with acute or convalescent COVID-19. V usage is TRBV3-1 (or the pseudogene TRBV3-2) and J usage is TRBJ2-1; the match to TRBD2 covers 16 bases. The sample consisted of peripheral blood. CDR3 sequence: CASSHTGLAGGQRQFF. The CDR3 nucleotides read TGTGCCAGCAGCCATACGGGACTAGCGGGGGGGCAACGGCAGTTCTTC.